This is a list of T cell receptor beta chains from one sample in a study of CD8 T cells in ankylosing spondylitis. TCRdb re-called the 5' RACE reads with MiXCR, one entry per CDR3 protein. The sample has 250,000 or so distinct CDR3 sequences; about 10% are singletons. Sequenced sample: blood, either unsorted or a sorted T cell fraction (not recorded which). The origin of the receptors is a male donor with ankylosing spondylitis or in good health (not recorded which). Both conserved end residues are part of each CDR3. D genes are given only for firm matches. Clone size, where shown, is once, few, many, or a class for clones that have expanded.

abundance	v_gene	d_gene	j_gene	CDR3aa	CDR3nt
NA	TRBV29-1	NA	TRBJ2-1	CSVEGEGGKSSYNEQFF	TGCAGCGTTGAAGGGGAGGGGGGGAAAAGCTCCTACAATGAGCAGTTCTTC
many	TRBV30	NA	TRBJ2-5	CAWSHVGLVSF	TGTGCCTGGAGTCACGTGGGCCTGGTGAGCTTC
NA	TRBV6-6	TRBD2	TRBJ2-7	CASSSGDGTSYEQYF	TGTGCCAGCAGTAGCGGGGACGGGACGAGCTACGAGCAGTACTTC
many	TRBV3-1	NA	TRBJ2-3	CASSQALAGVSTDTQYF	TGTGCCAGCAGCCAAGCTTTAGCCGGGGTTAGCACAGATACGCAGTATTTT
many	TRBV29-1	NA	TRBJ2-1	CSVDAQGGGSGNNEQFF	TGCAGCGTTGATGCTCAGGGGGGCGGGTCTGGGAACAATGAGCAGTTCTTC
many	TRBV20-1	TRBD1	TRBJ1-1	CSALGQGAISGTEAFF	TGCAGTGCCCTTGGACAGGGGGCTATTTCAGGCACTGAAGCTTTCTTT
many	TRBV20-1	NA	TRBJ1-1	CSARLGGPVTEAFF	TGCAGTGCTAGATTGGGGGGGCCGGTCACTGAAGCTTTCTTT
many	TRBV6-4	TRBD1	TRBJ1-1	CASSTRTGLDTEAFF	TGTGCCAGCAGTACCAGGACAGGGCTGGACACTGAAGCTTTCTTT
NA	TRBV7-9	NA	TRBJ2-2	CASSLARGTNTGELFF	TGTGCCAGCAGCTTAGCGCGGGGAACCAACACCGGGGAGCTGTTTTTT
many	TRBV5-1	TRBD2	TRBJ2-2	CASSSGTSGYTGELFF	TGCGCCAGCAGCTCCGGGACTAGCGGATACACCGGGGAGCTGTTTTTT
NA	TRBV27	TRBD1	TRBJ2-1	CASSLLGQGANKFF	TGTGCCAGCAGTTTATTGGGTCAGGGGGCGAATAAATTCTTC
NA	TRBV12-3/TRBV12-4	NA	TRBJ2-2	CASSLETIGEPFF	TGTGCCAGCAGTCTTGAGACTATCGGGGAGCCGTTTTTT
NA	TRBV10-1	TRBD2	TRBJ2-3	CASSEGLAGTDTQYF	TGCGCCAGCAGTGAGGGACTAGCGGGCACAGATACGCAGTATTTT
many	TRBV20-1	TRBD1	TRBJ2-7	CSSTGVPSEQYF	TGCAGTTCGACAGGGGTACCCTCCGAGCAGTACTTC
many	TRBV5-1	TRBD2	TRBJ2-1	CASSLGATSHNEQFF	TGCGCCAGCAGCTTGGGAGCGACTAGCCACAATGAGCAGTTCTTC
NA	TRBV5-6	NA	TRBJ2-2	CASSLGQYHPPGELFF	TGTGCCAGCAGCTTGGGACAGTACCATCCCCCCGGGGAGCTGTTTTTT
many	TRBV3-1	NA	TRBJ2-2	CASSQGTRNTGELFF	TGTGCCAGCAGCCAAGGGACGAGAAACACCGGGGAGCTGTTTTTT
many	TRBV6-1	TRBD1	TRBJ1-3	CASSEGTGGGNTIYF	TGTGCCAGCAGTGAAGGGACAGGGGGCGGAAACACCATATATTTT
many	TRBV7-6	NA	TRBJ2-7	CASSSSGGANEQYF	TGTGCCAGCAGCTCCTCCGGGGGTGCGAACGAGCAGTACTTC
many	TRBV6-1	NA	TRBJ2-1	CASTLRVSYNEQFF	TGTGCCAGCACCCTCAGGGTCTCCTACAATGAGCAGTTCTTC
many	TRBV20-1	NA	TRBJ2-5	CSAQGAGGLQETQYF	TGCAGTGCTCAGGGGGCGGGGGGCCTCCAAGAGACCCAGTACTTC
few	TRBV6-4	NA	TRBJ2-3	CASSEGLTSTDTQYF	TGTGCCAGCAGTGAAGGACTAACTAGCACAGATACGCAGTATTTT
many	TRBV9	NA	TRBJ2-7	CASSVMPDYEQYF	TGTGCCAGCAGCGTAATGCCAGATTACGAGCAGTACTTC
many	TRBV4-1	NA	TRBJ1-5	CASSQDGSQPQHF	TGCGCCAGCAGCCAAGATGGTAGTCAGCCCCAGCATTTT
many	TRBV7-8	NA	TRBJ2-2	CASSLELNTGELFF	TGTGCCAGCAGCTTAGAGTTGAACACCGGGGAGCTGTTTTTT
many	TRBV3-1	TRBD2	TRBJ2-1	CASSRASGGASYNEQFF	TGTGCCAGCAGCCGAGCTAGCGGGGGGGCCTCCTACAATGAGCAGTTCTTC
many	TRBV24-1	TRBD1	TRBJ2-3	CATSPTGAGDTQYF	TGTGCCACCAGTCCGACAGGGGCCGGAGATACGCAGTATTTT
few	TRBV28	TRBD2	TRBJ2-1	CASVSGGALNEQFF	TGTGCCAGCGTAAGCGGGGGGGCACTCAATGAGCAGTTCTTC
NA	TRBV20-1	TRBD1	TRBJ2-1	CSALGQGRTIDYNEQFF	TGCAGTGCTCTCGGACAGGGGAGAACTATCGACTACAATGAGCAGTTCTTC
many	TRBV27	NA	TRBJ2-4	CASRARVSNIQYF	TGTGCCAGCAGGGCCCGTGTCTCAAACATTCAGTACTTC
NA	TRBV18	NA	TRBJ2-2	CASSPRQVDTGELFF	TGTGCCAGCTCACCACGCCAGGTTGACACCGGGGAGCTGTTTTTT
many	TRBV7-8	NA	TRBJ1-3	CASSLDTLSPNTIYF	TGTGCCAGCAGCTTAGATACTCTCTCGCCAAACACCATATATTTT
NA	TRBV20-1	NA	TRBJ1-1	CSAWQGSEAFF	TGCAGTGCGTGGCAGGGAAGCGAAGCTTTCTTT
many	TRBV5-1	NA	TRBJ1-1	CASSLVTTVGRLNTEAFF	TGCGCCAGCAGCTTGGTCACTACCGTGGGACGGTTGAACACTGAAGCTTTCTTT
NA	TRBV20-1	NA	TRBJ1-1	CSARGRWGTEAFF	TGCAGTGCTAGAGGGCGTTGGGGGACTGAAGCTTTCTTT
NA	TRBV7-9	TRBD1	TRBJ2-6	CASSSSDRGGVLTF	TGTGCCAGCAGCTCCTCGGACAGGGGGGGAGTCCTGACTTTC
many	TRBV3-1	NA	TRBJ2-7	CASSQFSRLSYEQYF	TGTGCCAGCAGCCAATTCTCCAGGCTTTCCTACGAGCAGTACTTC
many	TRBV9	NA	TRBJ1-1	CASSVDPGYSEAFF	TGTGCCAGCAGCGTAGATCCGGGCTACTCTGAAGCTTTCTTT
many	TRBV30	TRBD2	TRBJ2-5	CAWMGLAGAIQETQYF	TGTGCCTGGATGGGACTAGCGGGAGCCATCCAAGAGACCCAGTACTTC
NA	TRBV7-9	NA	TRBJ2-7	CASSPLGGTYEQYF	TGTGCCAGCAGCCCATTGGGCGGAACCTACGAGCAGTACTTC
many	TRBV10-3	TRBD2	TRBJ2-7	CAVTKGGSPYEQYF	TGTGCCGTAACCAAGGGAGGGTCGCCCTACGAGCAGTACTTC
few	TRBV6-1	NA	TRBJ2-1	CASSAGWQFF	TGTGCCAGCAGTGCGGGCTGGCAGTTCTTC
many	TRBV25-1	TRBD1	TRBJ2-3	CASSPQGVLTDTQYF	TGTGCCAGCAGTCCCCAGGGGGTGTTAACAGATACGCAGTATTTT
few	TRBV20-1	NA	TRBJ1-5	CSARDRFGNQPQHF	TGCAGTGCTAGAGACAGGTTCGGCAATCAGCCCCAGCATTTT
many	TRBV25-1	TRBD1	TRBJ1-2	CASSARDRGSYGYTF	TGTGCCAGCAGTGCCCGGGACAGGGGTAGCTATGGCTACACCTTC
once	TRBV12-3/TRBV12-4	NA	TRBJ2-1	CASSLRHAQFF	TGTGCCAGCAGTTTGAGACATGCGCAGTTCTTC
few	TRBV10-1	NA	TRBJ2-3	CASSWDHSTSTDTQYF	TGCGCCAGCAGTTGGGACCACTCAACTAGCACAGATACGCAGTATTTT
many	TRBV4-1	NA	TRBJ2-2	CASSPTAGELFF	TGCGCCAGCAGCCCGACGGCCGGGGAGCTGTTTTTT
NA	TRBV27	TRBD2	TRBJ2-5	CASSSLAGEVKTQYF	TGTGCCAGCAGTTCCCTAGCGGGGGAGGTAAAGACCCAGTACTTC
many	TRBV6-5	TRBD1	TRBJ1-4	CASSYGGQGILGEKLFF	TGTGCCAGCAGCTATGGTGGACAGGGGATCCTCGGGGAAAAACTGTTTTTT
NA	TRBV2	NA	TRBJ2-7	CASSEGQVIYEQYF	TGTGCCAGCAGTGAAGGGCAGGTGATCTACGAGCAGTACTTC
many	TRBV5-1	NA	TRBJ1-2	CASRPDLGYGYTF	TGCGCCAGCAGACCTGACCTCGGCTATGGCTACACCTTC
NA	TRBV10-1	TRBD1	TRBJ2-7	CASSRWTGIDEQYF	TGCGCCAGCAGTCGCTGGACAGGGATCGACGAGCAGTACTTC
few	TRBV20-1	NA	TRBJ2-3	CSALRPTDTQYF	TGCAGTGCGCTTCGGCCCACAGATACGCAGTATTTT
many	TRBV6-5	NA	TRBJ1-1	CASSYSGATEAFF	TGTGCCAGCAGTTACTCGGGAGCCACTGAAGCTTTCTTT
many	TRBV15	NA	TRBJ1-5	CATSRDAGGGQPQHF	TGTGCCACCAGCAGAGATGCCGGGGGGGGGCAGCCCCAGCATTTT
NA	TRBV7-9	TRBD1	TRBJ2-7	CASSPYRGAGYEQYF	TGTGCCAGCAGCCCGTACAGGGGGGCAGGATACGAGCAGTACTTC